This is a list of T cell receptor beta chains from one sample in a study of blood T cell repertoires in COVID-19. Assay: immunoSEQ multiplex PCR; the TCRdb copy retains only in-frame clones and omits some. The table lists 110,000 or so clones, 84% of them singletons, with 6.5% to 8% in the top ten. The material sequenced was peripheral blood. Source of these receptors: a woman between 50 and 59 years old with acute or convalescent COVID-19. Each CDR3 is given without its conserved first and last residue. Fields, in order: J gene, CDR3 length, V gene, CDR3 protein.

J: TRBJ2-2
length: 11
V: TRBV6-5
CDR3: ATFRGGTGELF

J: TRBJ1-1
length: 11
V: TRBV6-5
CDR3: ASNRGRNTEAF

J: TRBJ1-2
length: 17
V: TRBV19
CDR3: ASSINRVDRGGIDYGYT

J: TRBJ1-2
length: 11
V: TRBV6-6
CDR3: ASINRDNYGYT

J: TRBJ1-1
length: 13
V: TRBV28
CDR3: ASSSPETMNTEAF

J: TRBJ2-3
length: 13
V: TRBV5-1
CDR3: ASSYTSGGTDTQY

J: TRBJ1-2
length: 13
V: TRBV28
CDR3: ASSLSRTGPNGYT

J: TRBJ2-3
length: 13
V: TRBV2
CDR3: ASSGYGGGTDTQY

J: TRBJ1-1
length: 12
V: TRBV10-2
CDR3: ASATGTWPREAF

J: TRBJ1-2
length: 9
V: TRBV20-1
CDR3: RGGSLYGYT

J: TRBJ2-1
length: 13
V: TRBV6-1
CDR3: ASSEAGGPYNEQF

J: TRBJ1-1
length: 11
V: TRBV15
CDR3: ATSRGLVGEAF

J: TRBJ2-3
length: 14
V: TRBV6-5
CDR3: ASSYSPQGTTDTQY

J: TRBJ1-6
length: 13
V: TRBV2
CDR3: ASSVGGRNNSPLH

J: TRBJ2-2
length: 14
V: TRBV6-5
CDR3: ASSYVNYPNTGELF

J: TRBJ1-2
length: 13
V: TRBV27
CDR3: ASSSIRTGLYGYT

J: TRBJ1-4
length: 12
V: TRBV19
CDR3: ASSIGTDGEKLF

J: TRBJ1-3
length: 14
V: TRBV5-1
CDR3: ASSLTGVASGNTIY

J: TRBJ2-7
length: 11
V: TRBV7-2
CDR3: ASSLAGVGEQY

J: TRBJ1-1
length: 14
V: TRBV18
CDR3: ASSPGGGTGNTEAF

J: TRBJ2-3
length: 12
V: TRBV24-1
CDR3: AACLLLGTDTQY

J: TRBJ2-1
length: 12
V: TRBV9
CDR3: ASSLGSSYNEQF

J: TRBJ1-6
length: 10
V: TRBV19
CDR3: ASSGGNSPLH

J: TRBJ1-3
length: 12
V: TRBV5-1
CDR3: ASSFAESGNTIY

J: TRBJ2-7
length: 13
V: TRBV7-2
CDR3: ASSLQGTASYEQY

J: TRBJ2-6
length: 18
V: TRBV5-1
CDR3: ASSLKEGRGPDSGANVLT

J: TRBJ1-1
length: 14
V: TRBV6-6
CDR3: ASSYGRRARETEAF

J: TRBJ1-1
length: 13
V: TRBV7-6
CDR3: ASSSTGNLGTEAF

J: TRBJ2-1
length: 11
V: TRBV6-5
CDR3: ASSYSEGLAQF

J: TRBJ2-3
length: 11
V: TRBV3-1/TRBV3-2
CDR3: ASSQARGDTQY

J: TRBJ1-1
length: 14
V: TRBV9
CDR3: ASSLLTNRANTEAF

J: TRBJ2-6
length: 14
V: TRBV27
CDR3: ASSLSRSAGANVLT

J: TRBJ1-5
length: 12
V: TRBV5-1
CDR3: ASSPDISNQPQH

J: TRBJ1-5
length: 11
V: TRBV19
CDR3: ASSILGDQPQH

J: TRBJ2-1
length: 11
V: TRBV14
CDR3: ASSQNREGEQF

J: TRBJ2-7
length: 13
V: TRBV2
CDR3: ASSGGQLNSYEQY

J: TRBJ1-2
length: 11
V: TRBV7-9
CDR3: ASSPDRHYGYT

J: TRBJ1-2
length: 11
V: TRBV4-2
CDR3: ASSQDQQAGYT

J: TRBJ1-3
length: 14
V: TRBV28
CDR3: ASSSLPTTGGNTIY

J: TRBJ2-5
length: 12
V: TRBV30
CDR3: AWSPRGRQETQY

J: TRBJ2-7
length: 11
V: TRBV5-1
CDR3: ASSPQGAWEQY

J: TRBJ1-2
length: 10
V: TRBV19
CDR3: ASSILDFGYT

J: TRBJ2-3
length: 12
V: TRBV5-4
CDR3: ASSLRTSGDTQY

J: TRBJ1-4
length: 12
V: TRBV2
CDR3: ASSWDRLEEKLF

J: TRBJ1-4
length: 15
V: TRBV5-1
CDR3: ASSLVAGGSTNEKLF

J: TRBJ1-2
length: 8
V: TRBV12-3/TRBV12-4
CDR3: ASSAYGYT

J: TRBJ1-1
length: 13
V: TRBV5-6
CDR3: ASSPTDSSATEAF

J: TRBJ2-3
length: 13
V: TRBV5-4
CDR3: ASSQRTGAWDTQY

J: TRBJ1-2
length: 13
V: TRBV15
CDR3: ATSRDRVGDYGYT

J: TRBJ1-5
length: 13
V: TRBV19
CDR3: ASSFPNGGNQPQH

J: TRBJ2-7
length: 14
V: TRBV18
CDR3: ASSLSRGTATYEQY

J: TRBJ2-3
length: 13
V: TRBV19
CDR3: ASTRDRRKQNTQY

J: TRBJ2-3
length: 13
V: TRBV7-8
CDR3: ASSPLSAGADTQY